Listed here are 2 T cell receptor beta chains from one sample, sequenced in a study of regulatory T cells in long-lasting Graves disease. Time point in this sample: newly diagnosed GD, antithyroid drugs for less than 3 months. PBMC-extracted RNA yielded the TCR library. HTBI primers from iRepertoire and Arm-PCR of CDR3 regions yielded the TCR beta libraries. Using its own MiXCR run on the multiplex PCR reads, TCRdb lists one record per CDR3 protein. Of about 530,000 distinct CDR3 sequences in the sample, roughly 15% are singletons; the top ten hold approximately 25%. The same specimen was also included in a second study, on T cells in Graves' hyperthyroidism and ophthalmopathy.

Sample: peripheral blood mononuclear cells (PBMCs), taken at new diagnosis, from a patient treated with antithyroid drugs. Receptors were obtained from a middle-aged woman with Graves disease.

Ten or more counts support this clonotype. The V and J genes are TRBV2 and TRBJ1-5; D is ambiguous. In germline, CDR1 is SNHLY, CDR2 FYNNEI. This CDR3 has 15 residues. V dropped 7 bases and J dropped 2 bases, with 15 bases sitting between them. CDR3 bases: TGTGCCAGCACCTACTTACCGAGGGGCAATCAGCCCCAGCATTTT. Translating it yields CASTYLPRGNQPQHF.

This clonotype occurred many times. The chain recombines TRBV3-1 with TRBJ2-3; D gene uncertain. Germline V gene sequence: CDR1 LGHDT, CDR2 YNNKEL (reference sequence). The CDR3 extends over 14 amino acids. The V end lost 1 base, the J end lost 6 bases, and 11 bases lay between the germline ends. The CDR3 loop is CASSQAPTWDTQYF. CDR3 bases: TGTGCCAGCAGCCAAGCACCAACCTGGGATACGCAGTATTTT.